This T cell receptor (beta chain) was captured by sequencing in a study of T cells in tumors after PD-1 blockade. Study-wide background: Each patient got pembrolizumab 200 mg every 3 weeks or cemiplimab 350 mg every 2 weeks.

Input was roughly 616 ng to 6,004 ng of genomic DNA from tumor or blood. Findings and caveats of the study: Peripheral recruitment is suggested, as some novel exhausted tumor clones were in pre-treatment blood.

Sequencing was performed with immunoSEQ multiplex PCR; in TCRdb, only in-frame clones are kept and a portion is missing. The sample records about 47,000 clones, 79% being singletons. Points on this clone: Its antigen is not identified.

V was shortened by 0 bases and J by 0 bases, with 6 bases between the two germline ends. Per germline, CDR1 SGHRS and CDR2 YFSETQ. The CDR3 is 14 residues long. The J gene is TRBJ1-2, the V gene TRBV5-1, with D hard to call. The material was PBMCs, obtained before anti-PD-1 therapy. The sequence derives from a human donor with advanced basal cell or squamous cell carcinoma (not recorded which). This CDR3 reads CASSLEFPNYGYTF. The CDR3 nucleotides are TGCGCCAGCAGCTTGGAATTCCCTAACTATGGCTACACCTTC. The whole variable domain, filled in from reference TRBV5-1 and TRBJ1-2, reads KAGVTQTPRYLIKTRGQQVTLSCSPISGHRSVSWYQQTPGQGLQFLFEYFSETQRNKGNFPGRFSGRQFSNSRSEMNVSTLELGDSALYLCASSLEFPNYGYTFGSGTRLTVV.